Below, 6 T cell receptor beta chains from the same sample are listed, as sequenced in a study of Graves' ophthalmopathy and Graves' hyperthyroidism. The authors amplified TCR beta CDR3 regions, and they did so from RNA transcripts for repertoire sequencing. A first-round RT-PCR used HTBI primers, followed by a second-round multiplex PCR. TCRdb ran MiXCR on the multiplex PCR reads and lists one entry per CDR3 protein. Among about 740,000 distinct CDR3 sequences listed, 40% were seen once. The sequenced sample was peripheral blood. The receptors stem from an adult man with Graves' ophthalmopathy.

At least ten counts were recorded for this clonotype. The chain is built from TRBV29-1 and TRBJ2-7; 11 nucleotides match TRBD2. CDR1 and CDR2 from the germline V gene are SQVTM and ANQGSEA. Losses at the gene ends were 1 base for V and 2 bases for J; bases not matched to a gene: 1. The CDR3 totals 14 residues. The CDR3 loop is CSVEGLAGPYEQYF. As DNA, the CDR3 is TGCAGCGTTGAAGGACTAGCGGGACCCTACGAGCAGTACTTC.

On this clonotype: Since a much larger clone is just one base distant, this may be a read error. Likely a read error: the CDR3 ends without its conserved phenylalanine or tryptophan. The gene calls are TRBV20-1 and TRBJ2-5; 8 nucleotides match TRBD1. The CDR3 is 13 residues long. V shed 5 bases, J shed 5 bases, and the junction held 7 bases outside the gene matches. Germline CDR1 is DFQATT and CDR2 is SNEGSKA (reference sequence). The CDR3 is CSASRTGRETQYC. CDR3 nucleotides: TGCAGTGCTTCACGGACAGGGCGGGAGACCCAGTACTGC.

The rearrangement uses TRBV10-3 and TRBJ1-1; D perhaps matches TRBD1 (6 bases). Germline V gene sequence: CDR1 ENHRY, CDR2 SYGVKD. V lost 6 bases to trimming and J lost 1 base, with 18 bases between them. CDR3 length equals 16 residues. The CDR3 DNA reads as TGTGCCATCAGCTCAATGGCGGGGGGCGAGAACACTGAAGCTTTCTTT. It yields the protein CAISSMAGGENTEAFF.

In this sample, this clonotype turned up many times. The chain carries TRBV10-2 and TRBJ1-2; the match to TRBD1 covers 7 bases. The CDR3 is made up of 13 amino acids. V was pared by 5 bases and J by 6 bases, with 6 bases of the junction left unmatched. Germline CDR1 reads WSHSY; CDR2 reads SAAADI. In nucleotides, the CDR3 is TGCGCCAGCAGTCTGACAGGGTGGGATGGCTACACCTTC. Its protein is CASSLTGWDGYTF.

As for this clonotype: One junction end disagrees with the germline gene, perhaps due to a read error. The chain combines TRBV7-2 with TRBJ2-5; perhaps TRBD2 as D (6 bases). CDR3 size: 16 residues. CDR1 is SGHTA and CDR2 is FQGNSA in the germline V gene. CDR3 in amino acids: CASSLGVAKGGEAQYF. The CDR3 coding sequence is TGTGCCAGCAGCTTAGGGGTGGCCAAGGGAGGAGAGGCCCAGTACTTC. The variable domain in full, completed from reference TRBV7-2 and TRBJ2-5, reads GAGVSQSPSNKVTEKGKDVELRCDPISGHTALYWYRQSLGQGLEFLIYFQGNSAPDKSGLPSDRFSAERTGGSVSTLTIQRTQQEDSAVYLCASSLGVAKGGEAQYFGPGTRLLVL.

This clonotype turned up a few times. The chain is built from TRBV24-1 and TRBJ1-5, with 7 bases that match TRBD1. The CDR3 runs to 15 residues. V was clipped by 2 bases and J by 14 bases; unmatched bases: 14. Per germline, CDR1 KGHDR and CDR2 SFDVKD. As DNA, the CDR3 is TGTGCCACCAGTGATTCAAGTCAGGGGGGTGGCTACGAGCATTTT. Residues: CATSDSSQGGGYEHF.